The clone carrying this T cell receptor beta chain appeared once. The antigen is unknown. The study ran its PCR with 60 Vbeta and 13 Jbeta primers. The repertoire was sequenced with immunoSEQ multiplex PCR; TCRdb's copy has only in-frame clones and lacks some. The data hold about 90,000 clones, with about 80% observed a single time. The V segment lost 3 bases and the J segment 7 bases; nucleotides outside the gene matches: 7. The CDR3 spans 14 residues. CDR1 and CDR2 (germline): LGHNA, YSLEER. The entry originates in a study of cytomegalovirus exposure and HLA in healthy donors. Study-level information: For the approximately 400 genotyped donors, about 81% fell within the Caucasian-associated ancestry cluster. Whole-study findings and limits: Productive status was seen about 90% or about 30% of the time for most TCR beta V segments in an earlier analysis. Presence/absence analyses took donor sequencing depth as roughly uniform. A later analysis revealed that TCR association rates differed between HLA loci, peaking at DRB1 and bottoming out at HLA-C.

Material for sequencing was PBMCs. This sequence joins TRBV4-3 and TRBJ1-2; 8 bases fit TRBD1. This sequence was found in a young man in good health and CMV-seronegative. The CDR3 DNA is TGCGCCAGCAGCCAGGACAGGGATTTGGGTGGCTACACCTTC. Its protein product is CASSQDRDLGGYTF.